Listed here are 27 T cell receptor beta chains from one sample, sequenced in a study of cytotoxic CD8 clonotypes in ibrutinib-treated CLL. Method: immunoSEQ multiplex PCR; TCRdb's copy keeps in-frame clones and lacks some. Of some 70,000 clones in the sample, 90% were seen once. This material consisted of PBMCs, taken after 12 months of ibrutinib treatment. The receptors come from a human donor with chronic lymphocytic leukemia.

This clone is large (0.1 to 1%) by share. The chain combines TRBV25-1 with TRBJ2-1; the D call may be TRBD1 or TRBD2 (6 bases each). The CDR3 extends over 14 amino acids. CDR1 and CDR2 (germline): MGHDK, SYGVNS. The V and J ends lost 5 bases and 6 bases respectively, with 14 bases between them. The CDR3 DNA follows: TGTGCCAGCAGTTTGGGGGGCAGGACCAATGAGCAGTTCTTC. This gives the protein CASSLGGRTNEQFF.

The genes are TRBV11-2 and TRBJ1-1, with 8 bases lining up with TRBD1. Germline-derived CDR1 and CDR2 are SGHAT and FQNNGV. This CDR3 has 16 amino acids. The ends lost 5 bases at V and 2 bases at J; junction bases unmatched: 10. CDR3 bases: TGTGCCAGCAGCCCCCGGGACAGGCTGATTAACACTGAAGCTTTCTTT. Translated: CASSPRDRLINTEAFF.

CDR3 DNA: TGTGCCAGCAGCGTAGACGCCTCCAACACAGATACGCAGTATTTT. As protein: CASSVDASNTDTQYF. The rearrangement joins TRBV9 to TRBJ2-3; D not resolved. The CDR3 spans 15 residues. The germline gives CDR1 SGDLS, CDR2 YYNGEE. Trimming pared 0 bases from V and 2 bases from J, leaving 10 bases between.

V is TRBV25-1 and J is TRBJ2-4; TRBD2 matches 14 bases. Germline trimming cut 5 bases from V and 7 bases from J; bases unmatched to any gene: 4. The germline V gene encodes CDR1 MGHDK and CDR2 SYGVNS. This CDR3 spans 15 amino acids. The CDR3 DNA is TGTGCCAGCAGTACAGGGACTAGCGGGAGTAACATTCAGTACTTC. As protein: CASSTGTSGSNIQYF. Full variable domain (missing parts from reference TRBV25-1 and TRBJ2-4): EADIYQTPRYLVIGTGKKITLECSQTMGHDKMYWYQQDPGMELHLIHYSYGVNSTEKGDLSSESTVSRIRTEHFPLTLESARPSHTSQYLCASSTGTSGSNIQYFGAGTRLSVL.

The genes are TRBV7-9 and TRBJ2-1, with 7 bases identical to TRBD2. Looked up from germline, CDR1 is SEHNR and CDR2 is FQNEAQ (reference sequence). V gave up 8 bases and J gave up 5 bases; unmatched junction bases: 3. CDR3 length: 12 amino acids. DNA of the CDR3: TGTGCCAGCGTCGGGAGGAACAATGAGCAGTTCTTC. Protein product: CASVGRNNEQFF.

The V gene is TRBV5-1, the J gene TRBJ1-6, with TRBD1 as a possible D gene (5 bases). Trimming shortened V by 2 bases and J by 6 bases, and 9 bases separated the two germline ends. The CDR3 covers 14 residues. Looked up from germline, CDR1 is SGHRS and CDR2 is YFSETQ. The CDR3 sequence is CASSLGERNSPLHF. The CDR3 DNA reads TGCGCCAGCAGCTTAGGGGAGCGTAATTCACCCCTCCACTTT.

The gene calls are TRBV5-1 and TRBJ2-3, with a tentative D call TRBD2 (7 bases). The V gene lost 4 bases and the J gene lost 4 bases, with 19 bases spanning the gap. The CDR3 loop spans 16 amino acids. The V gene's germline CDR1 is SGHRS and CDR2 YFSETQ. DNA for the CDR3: TGCGCCAGCAGCCCCCCTGGCGGGGGCCGCGCAGATACGCAGTATTTT. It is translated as CASSPPGGGRADTQYF.

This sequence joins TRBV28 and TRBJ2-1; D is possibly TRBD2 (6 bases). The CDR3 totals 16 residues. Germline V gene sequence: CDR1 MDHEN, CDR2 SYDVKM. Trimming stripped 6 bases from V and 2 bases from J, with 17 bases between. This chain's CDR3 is CASSISWRDPYNEQFF. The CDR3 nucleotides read TGTGCCAGCAGCATTAGCTGGAGGGATCCCTACAATGAGCAGTTCTTC.

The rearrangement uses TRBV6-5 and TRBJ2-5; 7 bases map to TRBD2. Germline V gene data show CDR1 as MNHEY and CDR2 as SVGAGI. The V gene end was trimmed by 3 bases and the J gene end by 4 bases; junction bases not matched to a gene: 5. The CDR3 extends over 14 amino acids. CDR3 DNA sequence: TGTGCCAGCAGTTATGGAGGGGAGGGAGAGACCCAGTACTTC. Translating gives CASSYGGEGETQYF.

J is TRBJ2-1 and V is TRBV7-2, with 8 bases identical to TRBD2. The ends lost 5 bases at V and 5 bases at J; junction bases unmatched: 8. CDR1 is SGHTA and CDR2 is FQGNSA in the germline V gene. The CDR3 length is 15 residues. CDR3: CASSIRLARDNEQFF. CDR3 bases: TGTGCCAGCAGCATCCGACTAGCGAGAGACAATGAGCAGTTCTTC.

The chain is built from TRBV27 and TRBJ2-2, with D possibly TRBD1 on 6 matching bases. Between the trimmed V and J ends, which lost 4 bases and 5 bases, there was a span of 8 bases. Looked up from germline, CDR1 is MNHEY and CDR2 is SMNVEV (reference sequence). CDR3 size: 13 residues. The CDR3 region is CASSYTGTGELFF. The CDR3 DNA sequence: TGTGCCAGCAGTTATACAGGGACCGGGGAGCTGTTTTTT.

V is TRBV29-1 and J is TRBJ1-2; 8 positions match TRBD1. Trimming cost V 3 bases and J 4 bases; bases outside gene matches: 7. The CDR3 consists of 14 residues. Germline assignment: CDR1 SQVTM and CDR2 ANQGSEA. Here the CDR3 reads CSVEQGALGYGYTF. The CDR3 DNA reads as TGCAGCGTTGAGCAGGGGGCGCTGGGCTATGGCTACACCTTC.

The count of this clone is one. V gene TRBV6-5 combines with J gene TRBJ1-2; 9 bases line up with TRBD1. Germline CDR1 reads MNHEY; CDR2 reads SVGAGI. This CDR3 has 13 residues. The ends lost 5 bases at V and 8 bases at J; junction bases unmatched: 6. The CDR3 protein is CASSLNRGQGYTF. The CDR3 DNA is TGTGCCAGCAGTCTTAACAGGGGGCAGGGCTACACCTTC.

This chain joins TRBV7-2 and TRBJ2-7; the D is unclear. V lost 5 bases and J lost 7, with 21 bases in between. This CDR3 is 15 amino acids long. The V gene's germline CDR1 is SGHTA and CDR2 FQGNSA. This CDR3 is CASSPFQSRGGEQYF. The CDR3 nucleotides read TGTGCCAGCAGCCCGTTTCAGAGTCGAGGTGGAGAGCAGTACTTC.

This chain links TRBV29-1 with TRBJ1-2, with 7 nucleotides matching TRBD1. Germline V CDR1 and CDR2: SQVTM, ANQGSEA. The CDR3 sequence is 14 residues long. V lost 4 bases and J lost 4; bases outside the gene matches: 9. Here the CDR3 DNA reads TGCAGCGTTGGGAGATCCGGGACAGCCTATGGCTACACCTTC. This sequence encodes CSVGRSGTAYGYTF.

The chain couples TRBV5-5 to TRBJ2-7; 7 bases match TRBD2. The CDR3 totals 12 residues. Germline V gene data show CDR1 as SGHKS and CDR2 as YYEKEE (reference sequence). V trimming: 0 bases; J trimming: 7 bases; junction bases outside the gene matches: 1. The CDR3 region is CASSLAAGEQYF. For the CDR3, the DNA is TGTGCCAGCAGCTTGGCAGCGGGGGAGCAGTACTTC.

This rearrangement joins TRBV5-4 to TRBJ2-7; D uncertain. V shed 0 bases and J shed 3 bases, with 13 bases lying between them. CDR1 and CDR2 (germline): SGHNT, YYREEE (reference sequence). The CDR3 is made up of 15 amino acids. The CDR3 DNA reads TGTGCCAGCAGCTTGGGAACCGCTTCCGGCTACGAGCAGTACTTC. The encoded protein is CASSLGTASGYEQYF.

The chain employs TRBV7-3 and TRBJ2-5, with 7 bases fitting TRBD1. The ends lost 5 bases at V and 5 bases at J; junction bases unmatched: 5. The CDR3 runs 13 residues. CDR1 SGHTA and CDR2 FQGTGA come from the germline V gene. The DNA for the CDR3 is TGTGCCAGCAGCCGTGACAGGGCCGAGACCCAGTACTTC. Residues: CASSRDRAETQYF. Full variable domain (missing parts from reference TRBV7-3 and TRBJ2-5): GAGVSQTPSNKVTEKGKYVELRCDPISGHTALYWYRQSLGQGPEFLIYFQGTGAADDSGLPNDRFFAVRPEGSVSTLKIQRTERGDSAVYLCASSRDRAETQYFGPGTRLLVL.

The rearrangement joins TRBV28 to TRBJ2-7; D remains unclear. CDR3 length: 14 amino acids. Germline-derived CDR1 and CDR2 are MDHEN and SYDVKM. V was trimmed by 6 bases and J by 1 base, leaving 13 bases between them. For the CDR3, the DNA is TGTGCCAGCAGCGACACCTGGATTTCCTACGAGCAGTACTTC. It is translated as CASSDTWISYEQYF. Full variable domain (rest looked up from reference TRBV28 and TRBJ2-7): DVKVTQSSRYLVKRTGEKVFLECVQDMDHENMFWYRQDPGLGLRLIYFSYDVKMKEKGDIPEGYSVSREKKERFSLILESASTNQTSMYLCASSDTWISYEQYFGPGTRLTVT.

The CDR3 bases are TGTGCCAGCAGAGGCGGGAGCCCCTACAATGAGCAGTTCTTC. This codes for CASRGGSPYNEQFF. This chain uses TRBV6-6 with TRBJ2-1, with TRBD2 matching 7 bases. After removal of 6 bases from V and 2 bases from J, the junction contained 4 bases not matched to a gene. CDR1 MNHNY and CDR2 SVGAGI come from the germline V gene (reference sequence). CDR3 length equals 14 residues.

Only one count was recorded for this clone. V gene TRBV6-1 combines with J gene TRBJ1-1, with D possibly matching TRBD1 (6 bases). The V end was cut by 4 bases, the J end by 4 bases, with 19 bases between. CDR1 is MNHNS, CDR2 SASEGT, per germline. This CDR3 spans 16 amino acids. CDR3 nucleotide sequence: TGTGCCAGCAGTGGAGGGGGGCTGGGGATTGCCACTGAAGCTTTCTTT. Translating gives CASSGGGLGIATEAFF.

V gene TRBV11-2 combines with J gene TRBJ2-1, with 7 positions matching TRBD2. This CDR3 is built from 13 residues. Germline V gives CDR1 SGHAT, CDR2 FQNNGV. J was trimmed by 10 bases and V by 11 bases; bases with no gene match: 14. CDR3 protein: CAGEGLGEGEQFF. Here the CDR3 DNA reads TGTGCCGGGGAGGGGCTGGGCGAAGGGGAGCAGTTCTTC. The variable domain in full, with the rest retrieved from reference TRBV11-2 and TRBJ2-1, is EAGVAQSPRYKIIEKRQSVAFWCNPISGHATLYWYQQILGQGPKLLIQFQNNGVVDDSQLPKDRFSAERLKGVDSTLKIQPAKLEDSAVYLCAGEGLGEGEQFFGPGTRLTVL.

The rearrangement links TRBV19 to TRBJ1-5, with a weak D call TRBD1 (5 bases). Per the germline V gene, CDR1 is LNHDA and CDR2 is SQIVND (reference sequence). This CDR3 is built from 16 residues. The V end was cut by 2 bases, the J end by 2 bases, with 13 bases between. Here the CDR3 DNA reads TGTGCCAGTAGTATATTGGGGCGAAGTGGCAATCAGCCCCAGCATTTT. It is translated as CASSILGRSGNQPQHF. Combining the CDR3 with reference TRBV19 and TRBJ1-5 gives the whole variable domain DGGITQSPKYLFRKEGQNVTLSCEQNLNHDAMYWYRQDPGQGLRLIYYSQIVNDFQKGDIAEGYSVSREKKESFPLTVTSAQKNPTAFYLCASSILGRSGNQPQHFGDGTRLSIL.

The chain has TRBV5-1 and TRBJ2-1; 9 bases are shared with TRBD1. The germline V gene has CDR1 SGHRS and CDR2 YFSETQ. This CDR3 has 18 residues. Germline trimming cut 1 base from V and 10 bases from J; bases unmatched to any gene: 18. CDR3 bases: TGCGCCAGCAGCTTGAATCAACAGGGGGCCTCGGCGGCGAGGGAGCAGTTCTTC. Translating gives CASSLNQQGASAAREQFF.

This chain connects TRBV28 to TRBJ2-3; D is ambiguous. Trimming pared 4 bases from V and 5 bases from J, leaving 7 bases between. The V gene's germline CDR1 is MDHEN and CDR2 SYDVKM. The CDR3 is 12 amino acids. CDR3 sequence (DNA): TGTGCCAGCAGTTCCCCCCAAGATACGCAGTATTTT. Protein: CASSSPQDTQYF.

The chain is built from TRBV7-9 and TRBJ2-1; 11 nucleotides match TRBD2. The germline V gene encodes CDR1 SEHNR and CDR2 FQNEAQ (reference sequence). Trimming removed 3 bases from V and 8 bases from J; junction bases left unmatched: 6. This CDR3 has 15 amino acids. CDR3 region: CASSFLTSGSDEQFF. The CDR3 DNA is TGTGCCAGCAGCTTTTTAACTAGCGGGAGTGATGAGCAGTTCTTC.

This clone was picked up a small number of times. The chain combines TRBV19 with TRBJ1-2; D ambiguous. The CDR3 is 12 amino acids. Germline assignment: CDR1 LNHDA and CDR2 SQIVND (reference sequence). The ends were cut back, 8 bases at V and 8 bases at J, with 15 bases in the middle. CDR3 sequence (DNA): TGTGCCAGTCTTAGGGCCGAGGAGGGCTACACCTTC. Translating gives CASLRAEEGYTF.